These T cell receptor beta chains were read from a single sample in a study of T cells in Graves' hyperthyroidism and ophthalmopathy. From the multiplex PCR reads, TCRdb called clonotypes with MiXCR, one entry per CDR3 protein. The table shows a few hundred thousand distinct CDR3 sequences, with 15% occurring only once. The sequencing input was blood. Receptors originate from a woman aged 50 to 60 with Graves' hyperthyroidism that later progressed to Graves' ophthalmopathy. Both conserved end residues are part of each CDR3. A D gene is named only where the DNA matches it firmly. Expanded clones are given a class, and other clones once, few, many or no size at all.

V	D	size	J	DNA	CDR3
TRBV30	.	many	TRBJ1-1	TGTGCCTGGAGTGTGCGGGAGAACACTGAAGCTTTCTTT	CAWSVRENTEAFF
TRBV2	.	.	TRBJ1-1	TGTGCCACTTTAGGGGCGTTGAACACTGAAGCTTTCTTT	CATLGALNTEAFF
TRBV5-1	TRBD2	many	TRBJ2-1	TGCGCCAGCAGCCCCCCGACTAGCGTCCACAATGAGCAGTTCTTC	CASSPPTSVHNEQFF
TRBV5-4	TRBD2	many	TRBJ2-7	TGTGCCAGCAGCTCTCGGACTAGCGGGAGTGGGGAGCAGTACTTC	CASSSRTSGSGEQYF
TRBV30	.	.	TRBJ2-7	TGTGCCTTTTGGACAGATATCTCCTACGAGCAGTACTTC	CAFWTDISYEQYF
TRBV6-1	.	many	TRBJ1-1	TGTGCCAGCAGTGTCGACAGGCTGAGGACTGAAGCTTTCTTT	CASSVDRLRTEAFF
TRBV11-2	TRBD1	many	TRBJ2-1	TGTGCCAGCAGCCCCGGGACAGGGGTGAATGAGCAGTTCTTC	CASSPGTGVNEQFF
TRBV20-1	.	many	TRBJ2-7	TGCAGTGCTAGACTGACCTACGAGCAGTACTTC	CSARLTYEQYF
TRBV18	TRBD1	many	TRBJ2-7	TGTGCCAGCTCACCCGGGACAGGGGGTGAAGAGCAGTACTTC	CASSPGTGGEEQYF
TRBV3-1	.	many	TRBJ1-2	TGTGCCAGCAGCCAAGGACAGACCTATGGCTACACCTTC	CASSQGQTYGYTF
TRBV29-1	.	.	TRBJ2-7	TGCAGCGTTGGGGGGCAGGGGATGAGGGAGCAGTACTTC	CSVGGQGMREQYF
TRBV24-1	TRBD1	many	TRBJ2-5	TGTGCCACCACCCCCGGGACAGGGGAAGAGACCCAGTACTTC	CATTPGTGEETQYF
TRBV27	TRBD2	many	TRBJ2-3	TGTGCCAGCAGAGGGACTAGCGCCCAGCCCTACACAGATACGCAGTATTTT	CASRGTSAQPYTDTQYF
TRBV7-9	TRBD1	many	TRBJ2-7	TGTGCCAGCAGCCGCCGGGACAGGGGTACCTACGAGCAGTACTTC	CASSRRDRGTYEQYF
TRBV13	TRBD2	few	TRBJ2-1	TGTGCCAGCAGCTCCAGAGCGGGAAGCTCCTACAATGAGCAGTTCTTC	CASSSRAGSSYNEQFF
TRBV25-1	.	.	TRBJ1-6	TGTGCCAGCAGTATTACGGGCGTGGATTCACCCCTCCACTTT	CASSITGVDSPLHF
TRBV7-9	.	few	TRBJ1-6	TGTGCCAGCAGCTTAGAGAGCTCACCCCTCCACTTT	CASSLESSPLHF
TRBV20-1	TRBD2	many	TRBJ2-5	TGCAGTGCTTGCTGTGAAGCGGGAGACCAAGAGACCCAGTACTTC	CSACCEAGDQETQYF
TRBV18	.	many	TRBJ1-1	TGTGCCAGCTCACCTCGGATGGGAGGGAACACTGAAGCTTTCTTT	CASSPRMGGNTEAFF
TRBV4-1	TRBD2	many	TRBJ2-7	TGCGCCAGCAGCCAAGAACCAGCGGGAAACTACGAGCAGTACTTC	CASSQEPAGNYEQYF
TRBV19	.	.	TRBJ2-1	TGTGCCAGTAGTATAACCCTAGTTAAATACAATGAGCAGTTCTTC	CASSITLVKYNEQFF
TRBV11-3	.	few	TRBJ2-1	TGTGCCAGCAGCTTAGGACGGGGGCTCCTAGACGGTGAGCAGTTCTTC	CASSLGRGLLDGEQFF
TRBV7-3	TRBD1	.	TRBJ2-7	TGTGCCAGCGCCCCCGGCAGGGGGCTAGAGCAGTACTTC	CASAPGRGLEQYF
TRBV19	.	.	TRBJ1-5	TGTGCCACTCAAGCCGGCCACAGGAACAATCAGCCCCAGCATTTT	CATQAGHRNNQPQHF
TRBV10-3	TRBD1	many	TRBJ1-2	TGTGCCATCAGTGAGCCAGACAGGGGGATAAACTATGGCTACACCTTC	CAISEPDRGINYGYTF
TRBV7-3	TRBD2	few	TRBJ2-3	TGTGCCAGCAGCCTTAGCGGGAGGGCCACAGATACGCAGTATTTT	CASSLSGRATDTQYF
TRBV24-1	TRBD1	few	TRBJ1-4	TGTGCCACCAGTGATGGGGACAGCGCAATGCTTGGGGAAAAACTGTTTTTT	CATSDGDSAMLGEKLFF
TRBV30	.	many	TRBJ2-2	TGTGCCTGGTTGGAGCGTACCGGGGAGCTGTTTTTT	CAWLERTGELFF
TRBV5-1	.	many	TRBJ2-3	TGCGCCAGCAGCTTCCGACGTAGTGGAGATACGCAGTATTTT	CASSFRRSGDTQYF
TRBV25-1	.	few	TRBJ2-7	TGTGCCAGCAGCCGATGGGACACTTCGAGATCCTACGAGCAGTACTTC	CASSRWDTSRSYEQYF
TRBV7-2	TRBD1	few	TRBJ2-7	TGTGCCAGCAGCCGAGTAGCTGCGACAGGGGCCTACGAGCAGTACTTC	CASSRVAATGAYEQYF
TRBV7-6	TRBD2	many	TRBJ2-2	TGTGCCAGCAGCCCGCGGACTAGCGGGAACACCGGGGAGCTGTTTTTT	CASSPRTSGNTGELFF
TRBV5-1	.	many	TRBJ2-3	TGCGCCAGCGCCAGGATGGGGACAAACACAGATACGCAGTATTTT	CASARMGTNTDTQYF
TRBV28	.	.	TRBJ2-4	TGTGCCAGCAGTTTATCGGGGAACATTCAGCACTTC	CASSLSGNIQHF
TRBV6-1	.	many	TRBJ2-1	TGTGCCAGCAGTGAATTCAGCGTCTCCTACAATGAGCAGTTCTTC	CASSEFSVSYNEQFF
TRBV12-3/TRBV12-4	TRBD2	many	TRBJ2-1	TGTGCCAGCAGTTTGGGTTTGAGCGGGAGGCTAAGTGAGCAGTTCTTC	CASSLGLSGRLSEQFF
TRBV20-1	.	many	TRBJ2-3	TGCAGTGCCCAGAAGCCGGGCACAGATACGCAGTATTTT	CSAQKPGTDTQYF
TRBV5-1	TRBD2	many	TRBJ2-5	TGCGCCAGCAGCTTGAACCCGGCGGGAGGGCCAGAGACCCAGTACTTC	CASSLNPAGGPETQYF
TRBV20-1	.	many	TRBJ2-4	TGCAGCGCCCCCATCGTCGGGCAGTCGAAAAACATTCAGTACTTC	CSAPIVGQSKNIQYF
TRBV20-1	.	.	TRBJ2-1	TGCAGTGCTCCTCGAGGGGGGGTTAGGGGGGGAGTGACCTACAATGAGCAGTTCTTC	CSAPRGGVRGGVTYNEQFF
TRBV5-6	.	.	TRBJ1-3	TGTGCCAGCAGCTCTTCCCGCCAACCGGGAGCCGAGACTGGAGACACCATATATTTT	CASSSSRQPGAETGDTIYF
TRBV7-8	.	many	TRBJ2-3	TGTGCCAGCAGCTTTGGACTGGGAGGAATCACAGATACGCAGTATTTT	CASSFGLGGITDTQYF